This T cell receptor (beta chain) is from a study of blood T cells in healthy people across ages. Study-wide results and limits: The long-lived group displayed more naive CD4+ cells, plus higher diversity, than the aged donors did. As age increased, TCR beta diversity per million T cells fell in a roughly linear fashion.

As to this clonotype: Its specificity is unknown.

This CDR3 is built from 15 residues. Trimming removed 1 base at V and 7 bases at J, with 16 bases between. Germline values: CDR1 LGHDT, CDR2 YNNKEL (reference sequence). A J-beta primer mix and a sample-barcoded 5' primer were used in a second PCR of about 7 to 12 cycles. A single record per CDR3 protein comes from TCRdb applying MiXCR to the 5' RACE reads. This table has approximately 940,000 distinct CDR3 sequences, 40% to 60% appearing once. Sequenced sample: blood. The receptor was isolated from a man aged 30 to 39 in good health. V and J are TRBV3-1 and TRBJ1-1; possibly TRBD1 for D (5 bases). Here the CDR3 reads CASSQGALGRIEAFF. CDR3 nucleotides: TGTGCCAGCAGCCAAGGGGCGTTGGGGCGTATTGAAGCTTTCTTT.